The sequence of this TCR beta chain was determined in a study of cytotoxic CD8 clonotypes in ibrutinib-treated CLL. The overall study: Of the patients, around 12 were relapsed/refractory, approximately 15 treatment-naive and 17 to 18 IGHV unmutated.

The CDR3 runs 15 residues. Germline CDR1 and CDR2: SQVTM and ANQGSEA. V lost 3 bases, J lost 3 bases, and 9 bases stayed unmatched. The repertoire was sequenced with immunoSEQ multiplex PCR; TCRdb's copy has only in-frame clones and lacks some. The sample lists hundreds of thousands of clones; 60% to 75% were seen once. The chain employs TRBV29-1 and TRBJ2-7; 9 bases are shared with TRBD2. The TCR was taken from a human donor with chronic lymphocytic leukemia. Material: PBMCs, obtained after 24 months of ibrutinib treatment. The CDR3 DNA is TGCAGCGTTGATGGTCTAGCGGGGACCGTCTACGAGCAGTACTTC. Protein sequence: CSVDGLAGTVYEQYF.